This T cell receptor beta chain was identified during a study of siplizumab effects on memory and regulatory T cells. General study findings and limits: With siplizumab, cumulative frequency of CD4+ memory-derived alloreactive sequences dropped significantly. Researchers could map only a minor fraction of alloreactive clones to unstimulated subsets. The Treg-derived share of mappable alloreactive CD4+ clones averaged about 69% with siplizumab and 25% to 30% in controls. Memory T cells appeared less diverse than naive cells, which seemed to contribute substantially to alloresponse.

Profiled with immunoSEQ multiplex PCR; TCRdb holds only in-frame clones, not every one. The table records about 13,000 clones, roughly 40% of them present only once. This clone is deemed medium-sized. Its specificity is unknown. Germline loops: CDR1 SNHLY, CDR2 FYNNEI. V lost 2 bases to trimming and J lost 0 bases, with 8 bases between them. The CDR3 is 14 amino acids. Researchers maintained the mixed lymphocyte reaction cells in coculture at 37°C for approximately six days. Specimen: CFSE-low (dividing) CD8+ T cells sorted from an allogeneic mixed lymphocyte reaction. This TCR was sampled from a human donor in good health; the cells came from an allogeneic mixed lymphocyte reaction. The genes are TRBV2 and TRBJ2-7; D not certain. The chain's CDR3 is CASSEWQNSYEQYF. The CDR3 region has the DNA TGTGCCAGCAGTGAATGGCAGAACTCCTACGAGCAGTACTTC.